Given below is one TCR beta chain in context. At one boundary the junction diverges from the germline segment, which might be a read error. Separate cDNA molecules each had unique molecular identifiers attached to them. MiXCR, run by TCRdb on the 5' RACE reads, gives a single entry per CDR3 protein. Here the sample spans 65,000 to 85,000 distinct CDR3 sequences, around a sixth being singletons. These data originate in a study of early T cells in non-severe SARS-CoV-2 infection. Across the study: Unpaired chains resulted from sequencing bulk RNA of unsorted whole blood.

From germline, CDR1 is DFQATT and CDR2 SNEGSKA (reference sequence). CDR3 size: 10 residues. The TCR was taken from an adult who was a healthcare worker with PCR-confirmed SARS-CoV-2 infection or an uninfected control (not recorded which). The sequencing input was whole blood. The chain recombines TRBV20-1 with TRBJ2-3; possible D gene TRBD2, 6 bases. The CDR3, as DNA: TGCAGTGCTAGAGGAATGGTAGCGGATTTT. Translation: CSARGMVADF.